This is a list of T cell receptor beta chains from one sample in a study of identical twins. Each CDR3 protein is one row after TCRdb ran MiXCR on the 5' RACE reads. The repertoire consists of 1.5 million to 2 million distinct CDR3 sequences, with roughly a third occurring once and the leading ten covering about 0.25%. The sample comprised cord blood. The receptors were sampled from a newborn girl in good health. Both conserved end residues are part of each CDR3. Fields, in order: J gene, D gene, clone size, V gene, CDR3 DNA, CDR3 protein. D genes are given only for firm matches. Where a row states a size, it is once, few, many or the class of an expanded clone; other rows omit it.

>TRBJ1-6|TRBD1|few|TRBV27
TGTGCCAGCAACGACAGGGGGCATAATTCACCCCTCCACTTT
CASNDRGHNSPLHF
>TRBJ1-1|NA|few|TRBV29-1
TGCAGCGTCCACCTAAAGTTGGGGGAAAACACTGAAGCTTTCTTT
CSVHLKLGENTEAFF
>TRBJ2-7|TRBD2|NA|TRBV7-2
TGTGCCAGCAGCTTATATCTCAGCGGGAGGGCCAACTACGAGCAGTACTTC
CASSLYLSGRANYEQYF
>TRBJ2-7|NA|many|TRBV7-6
TGTGCCAGCAGCTTAGCCCCGACAGGAACCTACGAGCAGTACTTC
CASSLAPTGTYEQYF
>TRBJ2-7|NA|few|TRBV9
TGTGCCAGCAGTAGGGACTTGGGGCTTGGCGAGCAGTACTTC
CASSRDLGLGEQYF
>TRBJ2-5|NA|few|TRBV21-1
TGTGCCAGCAGCAAAGGGGACCCGGTAGAGCAGTACTTC
CASSKGDPVEQYF
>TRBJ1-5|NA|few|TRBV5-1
TGCGCCAGCTCCGACTCTCAGGAGTTGGGGGCCCAGCCCCAGCATTTT
CASSDSQELGAQPQHF
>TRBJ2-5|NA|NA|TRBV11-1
NA
CASSLFGSGTQETQYF
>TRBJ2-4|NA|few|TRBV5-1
TGCGCCAGCAGCGTGGACGGGCTGGCCAAAAACATTCAGTACTTC
CASSVDGLAKNIQYF
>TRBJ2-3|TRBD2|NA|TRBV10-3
TGTGCCATCAGTGGACTAGCGGGAGTGTGGGGCACAGATACGCAGTATTTT
CAISGLAGVWGTDTQYF
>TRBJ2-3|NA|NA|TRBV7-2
TGTGCCAGCAGCTCCCCGAGGGGCAGGGTAACAGATACGCAGTATTTT
CASSSPRGRVTDTQYF
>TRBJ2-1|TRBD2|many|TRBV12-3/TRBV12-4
TGTGCCAGCAGTCCGGCTAGCGGGGGGTCTTACAATGAGCAGTTCTTC
CASSPASGGSYNEQFF
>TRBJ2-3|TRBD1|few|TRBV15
TGTGCCACCAGCAGCGGGACAGTCAGCACAGATACGCAGTATTTT
CATSSGTVSTDTQYF
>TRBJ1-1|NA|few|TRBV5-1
TGCGCCAGCAGCTTGACGGTTCCGAACACTGAAGCTTTCTTT
CASSLTVPNTEAFF
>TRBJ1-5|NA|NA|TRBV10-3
TGTGCCATCAGTGGGACCCTAGCCGGAGGCAATCAGCCCCAGCATTTT
CAISGTLAGGNQPQHF
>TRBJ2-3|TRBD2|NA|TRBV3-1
TGTACCAGCAGCCGGCGGCTAGCGGGAGTCGGCACAGATACGCAGTATTTT
CTSSRRLAGVGTDTQYF
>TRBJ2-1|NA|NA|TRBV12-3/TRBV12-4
TGTGCCAGCAGTTTACAGGGCCAAGTTTTCAATGAGCAGTTCTTC
CASSLQGQVFNEQFF
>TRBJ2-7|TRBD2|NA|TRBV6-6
TGTGCCAGCAGTTACACACGGGAGGACTACAATGAGCAGTACTTC
CASSYTREDYNEQYF
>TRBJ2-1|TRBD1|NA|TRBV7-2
TGTGCCAGCAGCCTTGGACAGGGATGGTATAATGAGCAGTTCTTC
CASSLGQGWYNEQFF
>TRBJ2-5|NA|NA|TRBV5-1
TGCGCCAGCAGCTTTATGCGGGTATCTGAGCAGTACTTC
CASSFMRVSEQYF
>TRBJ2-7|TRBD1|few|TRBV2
TGTGCCAGCAATGTAGAGGGGGCGGTACGCTACGAGCAGTACTTC
CASNVEGAVRYEQYF
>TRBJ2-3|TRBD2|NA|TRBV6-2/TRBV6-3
TGTGCCAGCCGGACTAGAGGCCGTCCAGATACGCAGTATTTT
CASRTRGRPDTQYF
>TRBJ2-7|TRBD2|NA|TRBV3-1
TGTGCCAGCAGCCTAGCGGGGAGCTCCTACAGTGAGCAGTACTTC
CASSLAGSSYSEQYF
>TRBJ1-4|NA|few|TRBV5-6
TGTGCCAGCAGCTTGTACTCGAAAAATGAAAAACTGTTTTTT
CASSLYSKNEKLFF
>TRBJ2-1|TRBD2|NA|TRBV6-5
TGTGCCAGCAGTTCCGACCGGGGTAGCGGGTCCAGCTCCTACAATGAGCAGTTCTTC
CASSSDRGSGSSSYNEQFF
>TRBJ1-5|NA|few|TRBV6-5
TGTGCCAGCAGTTACTCGAGGGCCGACAATCAGCCCCAGCATTTT
CASSYSRADNQPQHF
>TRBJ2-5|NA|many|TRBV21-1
TGTGCCAGCAGCAACGGGGCACATTCTTGGAGGCAAGAGACCCAGTACTTC
CASSNGAHSWRQETQYF
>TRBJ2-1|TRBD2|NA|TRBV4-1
TGCGCCAGCAGCCAAGGTTTACTAGCGGAGGGGGAGACCCAGTTCTTC
CASSQGLLAEGETQFF
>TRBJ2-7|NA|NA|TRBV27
TGTGCCAGCAGTTCGCCGGGACTTCCATCCTACGAGCAGTACTTC
CASSSPGLPSYEQYF
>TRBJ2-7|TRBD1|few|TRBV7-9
TGTGCCAGCAGCCCGTCGCTGTGGGACAGGAGCTCCTACGAGCAGTACTTC
CASSPSLWDRSSYEQYF
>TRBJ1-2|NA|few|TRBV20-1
TGCAGTGCTAGCAGCCTCTTCTATGGCTACACCTTC
CSASSLFYGYTF
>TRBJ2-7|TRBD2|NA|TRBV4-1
TGCGCCAGCAGCCCTAGCGGGAACTTCTTCTCCTACAATGAGCAGTACTTC
CASSPSGNFFSYNEQYF
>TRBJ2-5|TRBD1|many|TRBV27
TGTGCCAGCGGAAGACAGGGCCAAGAGACCCAGTACTTC
CASGRQGQETQYF
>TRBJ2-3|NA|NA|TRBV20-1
TGCAGTGCTAGGGTCCTGCGGTTCACAGATACGCAGTATTTT
CSARVLRFTDTQYF
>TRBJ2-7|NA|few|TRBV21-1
TGTGCCAGCAGCAAAGAACTAGCGGGAAGCTCCTACGAGCAGTACTTC
CASSKELAGSSYEQYF
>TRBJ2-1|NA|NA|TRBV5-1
TGCGCCAGCAGCTGGCCGGGCCTTTACGGGAATGAGCAGTTCTTC
CASSWPGLYGNEQFF
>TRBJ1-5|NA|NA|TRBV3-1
TGTGCCAGCAGTCCTGGGTCCCCCAATCAGCCCCGGCATTTT
CASSPGSPNQPRHF
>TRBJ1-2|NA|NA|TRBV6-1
TGTGCCAGCAGTGGGTCAACTAACTATGGCTACACCTTC
CASSGSTNYGYTF
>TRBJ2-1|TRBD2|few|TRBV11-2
TGTGCCAGCAGCGCCTCGGGAGGGCCGGGCAATGAGCAGTTCTTC
CASSASGGPGNEQFF
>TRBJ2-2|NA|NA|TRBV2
TGTGCCAGCAGTCAAGGACTGGCCTACACCGGGGAGCTGTTTTTT
CASSQGLAYTGELFF
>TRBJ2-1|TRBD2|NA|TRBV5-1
TGCGCCAGCAGCTCCGGACTAGTGTCGAGCAATGAGCAGTTCTTC
CASSSGLVSSNEQFF
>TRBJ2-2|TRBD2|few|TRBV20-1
TGCAGTGCTAGTCGCGGGACTATGAACACCGGGGAGCTGTTTTTT
CSASRGTMNTGELFF
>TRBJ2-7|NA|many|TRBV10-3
TGTGCCATCAGTGAGTCACCTAGCTACGAGCAGTACTTC
CAISESPSYEQYF
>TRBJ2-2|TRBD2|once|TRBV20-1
TGCAGTGCTCTAGCGGGGAACACCGGGGAGCTGTTTTTT
CSALAGNTGELFF
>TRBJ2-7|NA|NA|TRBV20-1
TGCAGTGCTTTGACCGGGACCTACGAGCAGTACTTC
CSALTGTYEQYF
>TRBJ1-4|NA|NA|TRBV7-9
TGTGCCAGCAGCTTAATTTCGAGTGAAAAACTGTTTTTT
CASSLISSEKLFF
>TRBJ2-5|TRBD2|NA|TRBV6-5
TGTGCCAGGATGACTAGCGGGCTTTTGGAGACCCAGTACTTC
CARMTSGLLETQYF
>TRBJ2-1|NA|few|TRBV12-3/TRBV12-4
TGTGCCAGCAGTTTACGCGGGGCCAATGAGCAGTTCTTC
CASSLRGANEQFF
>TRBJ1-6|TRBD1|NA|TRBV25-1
TGTGCCGGCAGTGATTGGCGACAGGGAAATAATTCACCCCTCCACTTT
CAGSDWRQGNNSPLHF
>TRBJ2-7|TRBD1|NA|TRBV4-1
TGCGCCAGCAGCCAAGTTCACAGGGGCGACTACGAGCAGTACTTC
CASSQVHRGDYEQYF
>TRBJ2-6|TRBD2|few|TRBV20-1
TGCAGTGCTAGTCGCCCGGGACTAGCATCTGGGGCCAACGTCCTGACTTTC
CSASRPGLASGANVLTF
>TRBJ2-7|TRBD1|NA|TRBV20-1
TGCAGTGCTTCGGGACAGCGCATTAACGAGTACGAGCAGTACTTC
CSASGQRINEYEQYF
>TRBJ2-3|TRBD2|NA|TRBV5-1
TGCGCCAGCAGCTTGGCCGCGGGGGGGAGAGATACGCAGTATTTT
CASSLAAGGRDTQYF
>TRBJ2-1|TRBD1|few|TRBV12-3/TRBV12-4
TGTGCCAGCAGTCCGGGACAGGGGGCTTTTGAGCAGTTCTTC
CASSPGQGAFEQFF
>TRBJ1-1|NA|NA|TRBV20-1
TGCAGTGCTAGAGATCTGAGGCAGGGCACTGAAGCTTTCTTT
CSARDLRQGTEAFF
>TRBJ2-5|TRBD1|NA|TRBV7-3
TGTGCCAGCAGCCCCGGGACAGGCATAACTGGGGAAGAGACCCAGTACTTC
CASSPGTGITGEETQYF